The T cell receptor beta chain under discussion was sequenced for a study of blood T cells in healthy people across ages. PCR was performed a second time for roughly 6 to 12 cycles using a sample-barcoded 5' primer and a J-beta primer mix. TCRdb ran MiXCR on the 5' RACE reads and lists one entry per CDR3 protein. This table has approximately 700,000 distinct CDR3 sequences, approximately 30% appearing once. The CDR3 consists of 13 residues. The V end was cut by 0 bases, the J end by 7 bases, with 8 bases between. Germline loops: CDR1 LGHNA, CDR2 YNFKEQ. The sample consisted of blood. The rearrangement joins TRBV4-2 to TRBJ2-3; D unclear. This clonotype originated in a woman of 80 years or more in good health. The CDR3 reads CASSQESENTQYF. For the CDR3, the DNA is TGTGCCAGCAGCCAAGAATCCGAGAATACGCAGTATTTT.